The rows below give T cell receptor beta chains drawn from one sample of a study of shared clonotypes between healthy human individuals. Profiled with immunoSEQ multiplex PCR; TCRdb holds only in-frame clones, not every one. Of about 2.5 million clones detected, 92% appear once; the ten largest clones hold 0.3% to 0.4%. Sequenced: naive CD4+ T cells from PBMCs. All receptors come from a man aged 18 to 35 in good health. Some clones in this sample may be carry-over from other donors' samples. The CDR3 runs from the conserved cysteine through the conserved F or W. The D gene is left open where the match is weak. Clone size is not always given. Where it is, it says once, few, many or a class for expanded clones.

d_gene: .; abundance: once; j_gene: TRBJ1-4; v_gene: TRBV11-2; CDR3aa: CASRPGRALNEKLFF; CDR3nt: TGTGCCAGCAGGCCGGGGAGGGCTCTCAATGAAAAACTGTTTTTT
d_gene: TRBD2; abundance: .; j_gene: TRBJ2-3; v_gene: TRBV28; CDR3aa: CASSLAGGDTQYF; CDR3nt: TGTGCCAGCAGTTTAGCGGGGGGAGATACGCAGTATTTT
d_gene: TRBD2; abundance: .; j_gene: TRBJ2-7; v_gene: TRBV18; CDR3aa: CASSPPGRASSYEQYF; CDR3nt: TGTGCCAGCTCACCTCCCGGGAGGGCTAGCTCCTACGAGCAGTACTTC
d_gene: TRBD1; abundance: .; j_gene: TRBJ1-1; v_gene: TRBV10-3; CDR3aa: CAITSGGHTEAFF; CDR3nt: TGTGCCATCACCTCAGGGGGCCACACTGAAGCTTTCTTT
d_gene: .; abundance: .; j_gene: TRBJ1-3; v_gene: TRBV30; CDR3aa: CAHLSSGNTIYF; CDR3nt: TGTGCCCACTTGAGCTCTGGAAACACCATATATTTT
d_gene: TRBD1; abundance: .; j_gene: TRBJ2-7; v_gene: TRBV7-3; CDR3aa: CASSGQGTVYF; CDR3nt: TGTGCCAGCAGCGGACAGGGAACGGTGTACTTC
d_gene: .; abundance: .; j_gene: TRBJ1-3; v_gene: TRBV4-1; CDR3aa: CASSQAGSSITIYF; CDR3nt: TGCGCCAGCAGCCAAGCCGGAAGCAGTATTACCATATATTTT
d_gene: .; abundance: .; j_gene: TRBJ1-1; v_gene: TRBV28; CDR3aa: CASSKDPGGAFF; CDR3nt: TGTGCCAGCAGTAAGGACCCTGGGGGAGCTTTCTTT
d_gene: TRBD2; abundance: .; j_gene: TRBJ2-1; v_gene: TRBV28; CDR3aa: CASSSAGTRDEQFF; CDR3nt: TGTGCCAGCAGTTCCGCTGGGACTAGGGATGAGCAGTTCTTC
d_gene: .; abundance: .; j_gene: TRBJ2-1; v_gene: TRBV5-1; CDR3aa: CASSLGGVSEQFF; CDR3nt: TGCGCCAGCAGCTTAGGGGGGGTAAGTGAGCAGTTCTTC
d_gene: .; abundance: .; j_gene: TRBJ1-2; v_gene: TRBV5-6; CDR3aa: CASSLGGGDGYTF; CDR3nt: TGTGCCAGCAGCTTGGGGGGCGGGGATGGCTACACCTTC
d_gene: TRBD1; abundance: .; j_gene: TRBJ1-4; v_gene: TRBV7-3; CDR3aa: CASSSQGQGLEKLFF; CDR3nt: TGTGCCAGCAGCTCCCAGGGACAGGGACTTGAAAAACTGTTTTTT
d_gene: TRBD2; abundance: .; j_gene: TRBJ2-2; v_gene: TRBV5-1; CDR3aa: CASSLGGLAQTNTGELFF; CDR3nt: TGCGCCAGCAGCCTAGGGGGACTAGCGCAGACGAACACCGGGGAGCTGTTTTTT
d_gene: TRBD2; abundance: .; j_gene: TRBJ2-3; v_gene: TRBV7-8; CDR3aa: CASSRRVRGGDTQYF; CDR3nt: TGTGCCAGCAGCCGGAGGGTGCGGGGGGGGGATACGCAGTATTTT
d_gene: .; abundance: .; j_gene: TRBJ2-2; v_gene: TRBV25-1; CDR3aa: CASARAGELFF; CDR3nt: TGTGCCAGCGCAAGGGCCGGGGAGCTGTTTTTT
d_gene: TRBD1; abundance: .; j_gene: TRBJ2-7; v_gene: TRBV9; CDR3aa: CASSAGTGGGVGEQYF; CDR3nt: TGTGCCAGCAGCGCCGGGACAGGGGGCGGTGTAGGCGAGCAGTACTTC
d_gene: .; abundance: .; j_gene: TRBJ1-1; v_gene: TRBV28; CDR3aa: CASSYGPEAFF; CDR3nt: TGTGCCAGCAGTTACGGGCCAGAAGCTTTCTTT
d_gene: TRBD1; abundance: .; j_gene: TRBJ1-4; v_gene: TRBV27; CDR3aa: CASSPSGTVRQGNEKLFF; CDR3nt: TGTGCCAGCAGTCCCTCAGGGACAGTAAGACAGGGTAATGAAAAACTGTTTTTT
d_gene: .; abundance: .; j_gene: TRBJ2-2; v_gene: TRBV28; CDR3aa: CASSPNRVGELFF; CDR3nt: TGTGCCAGCAGTCCAAACAGGGTCGGGGAGCTGTTTTTT
d_gene: TRBD2; abundance: .; j_gene: TRBJ2-7; v_gene: TRBV7-3; CDR3aa: CASSLRASGTPEQYF; CDR3nt: TGTGCCAGCAGCTTAAGGGCTAGCGGGACACCCGAGCAGTACTTC
d_gene: TRBD1; abundance: .; j_gene: TRBJ1-2; v_gene: TRBV4-1; CDR3aa: CASSPGQGNYGYTF; CDR3nt: TGCGCCAGCAGCCCGGGACAGGGAAACTATGGCTACACCTTC
d_gene: .; abundance: .; j_gene: TRBJ2-3; v_gene: TRBV9; CDR3aa: CASSTQGDRDTQYF; CDR3nt: TGTGCCAGCAGCACCCAGGGAGATAGAGATACGCAGTATTTT
d_gene: TRBD2; abundance: .; j_gene: TRBJ2-1; v_gene: TRBV7-6; CDR3aa: CASSLSASGNEQFF; CDR3nt: TGTGCCAGCAGCTTATCGGCTAGCGGCAATGAGCAGTTCTTC
d_gene: TRBD1; abundance: .; j_gene: TRBJ2-2; v_gene: TRBV28; CDR3aa: CASSSLTGGDYTGELFF; CDR3nt: TGTGCCAGCAGTTCACTGACAGGGGGCGACTACACCGGGGAGCTGTTTTTT
d_gene: .; abundance: .; j_gene: TRBJ2-7; v_gene: TRBV19; CDR3aa: CASSSQGYEQYF; CDR3nt: TGTGCCAGTAGCTCACAGGGTTACGAGCAGTACTTC
d_gene: TRBD2; abundance: .; j_gene: TRBJ2-7; v_gene: TRBV28; CDR3aa: CASSFGAGAYEQYF; CDR3nt: TGTGCCAGCAGTTTTGGGGCGGGAGCCTACGAGCAGTACTTC
d_gene: .; abundance: .; j_gene: TRBJ1-4; v_gene: TRBV6-1; CDR3aa: CASTPPARGNEKLFF; CDR3nt: TGTGCCAGCACCCCACCGGCTAGGGGTAATGAAAAACTGTTTTTT
d_gene: TRBD2; abundance: .; j_gene: TRBJ2-7; v_gene: TRBV5-4; CDR3aa: CASKKAGGTPYEQYF; CDR3nt: TGTGCCAGCAAAAAAGCGGGAGGTACACCCTACGAGCAGTACTTC
d_gene: .; abundance: .; j_gene: TRBJ1-2; v_gene: TRBV28; CDR3aa: CASSLVQDHRYTF; CDR3nt: TGTGCCAGCAGTTTAGTGCAGGACCACCGCTACACCTTC
d_gene: .; abundance: .; j_gene: TRBJ1-4; v_gene: TRBV28; CDR3aa: CASLPGPNEKLFF; CDR3nt: TGTGCCAGCTTACCCGGGCCAAATGAAAAACTGTTTTTT
d_gene: .; abundance: .; j_gene: TRBJ1-5; v_gene: TRBV7-8; CDR3aa: CASSPRDTRTQHF; CDR3nt: TGTGCCAGCAGCCCTCGGGACACCCGGACCCAGCATTTT
d_gene: TRBD1; abundance: once; j_gene: TRBJ2-5; v_gene: TRBV15; CDR3aa: CATSRGAPTGEYF; CDR3nt: TGTGCCACCAGCAGGGGGGCCCCGACAGGGGAGTACTTC
d_gene: .; abundance: .; j_gene: TRBJ2-5; v_gene: TRBV27; CDR3aa: CASSLSARETQYF; CDR3nt: TGTGCCAGCAGTTTATCGGCCAGAGAGACCCAGTACTTC
d_gene: .; abundance: .; j_gene: TRBJ2-2; v_gene: TRBV7-9; CDR3aa: CASSLALGTNTGELFF; CDR3nt: TGTGCCAGCAGCTTAGCGTTGGGGACGAACACCGGGGAGCTGTTTTTT
d_gene: .; abundance: .; j_gene: TRBJ1-1; v_gene: TRBV5-1; CDR3aa: CASSLEGQYTEAFF; CDR3nt: TGCGCCAGCAGCTTGGAGGGCCAGTACACTGAAGCTTTCTTT
d_gene: .; abundance: .; j_gene: TRBJ1-5; v_gene: TRBV10-3; CDR3aa: CASSENYSNQPQHF; CDR3nt: TGTGCCTCCTCAGAGAACTATAGCAATCAGCCCCAGCATTTT
d_gene: .; abundance: .; j_gene: TRBJ1-2; v_gene: TRBV2; CDR3aa: CASSEWGNYGYTF; CDR3nt: TGTGCCAGCAGTGAATGGGGTAACTATGGCTACACCTTC
d_gene: TRBD2; abundance: .; j_gene: TRBJ2-3; v_gene: TRBV5-1; CDR3aa: CASSGYQSGSGTDTQYF; CDR3nt: TGCGCCAGCAGCGGATACCAAAGCGGGAGTGGCACAGATACGCAGTATTTT
d_gene: .; abundance: .; j_gene: TRBJ1-3; v_gene: TRBV30; CDR3aa: CAWSNDSGNTIYF; CDR3nt: TGTGCCTGGAGTAACGACTCTGGAAACACCATATATTTT
d_gene: TRBD2; abundance: .; j_gene: TRBJ2-2; v_gene: TRBV7-9; CDR3aa: CATHRLAEARGAGELFF; CDR3nt: TGTGCCACCCACCGACTAGCGGAGGCCCGAGGCGCCGGGGAGCTGTTTTTT
d_gene: .; abundance: .; j_gene: TRBJ2-2; v_gene: TRBV7-2; CDR3aa: CASSLTARGELFF; CDR3nt: TGTGCCAGCAGCTTAACAGCCCGAGGGGAGCTGTTTTTT
d_gene: TRBD1; abundance: once; j_gene: TRBJ1-2; v_gene: TRBV9; CDR3aa: CASSASGGEGYTF; CDR3nt: TGTGCCAGCAGCGCGTCAGGGGGAGAAGGCTACACCTTC
d_gene: .; abundance: .; j_gene: TRBJ2-1; v_gene: TRBV7-2; CDR3aa: CASSPRRANEQFF; CDR3nt: TGTGCCAGCAGCCCGAGGAGGGCCAATGAGCAGTTCTTC
d_gene: .; abundance: .; j_gene: TRBJ1-1; v_gene: TRBV4-1; CDR3aa: CASSQRGLGPMNTEAFF; CDR3nt: TGCGCCAGCAGCCAGAGGGGTTTGGGTCCCATGAACACTGAAGCTTTCTTT
d_gene: .; abundance: .; j_gene: TRBJ2-5; v_gene: TRBV29-1; CDR3aa: CSALLYVTAQETQYF; CDR3nt: TGCAGCGCCCTACTCTATGTGACCGCGCAAGAGACCCAGTACTTC
d_gene: .; abundance: .; j_gene: TRBJ1-2; v_gene: TRBV5-1; CDR3aa: CASRPGQSVNYGYTF; CDR3nt: TGCGCCAGCAGACCAGGACAGTCGGTTAACTATGGCTACACCTTC
d_gene: .; abundance: .; j_gene: TRBJ2-7; v_gene: TRBV28; CDR3aa: CASSLGRYEQYF; CDR3nt: TGTGCCAGCAGCCTAGGGCGCTACGAGCAGTACTTC
d_gene: TRBD1; abundance: once; j_gene: TRBJ1-3; v_gene: TRBV7-2; CDR3aa: CASSFSRGPGNTIYF; CDR3nt: TGTGCCAGCAGCTTCTCCAGGGGGCCGGGAAACACCATATATTTT
d_gene: .; abundance: .; j_gene: TRBJ1-2; v_gene: TRBV11-2; CDR3aa: CASSLDYGENYGYTF; CDR3nt: TGTGCCAGCAGCTTAGATTACGGGGAGAACTATGGCTACACCTTC
d_gene: .; abundance: .; j_gene: TRBJ2-1; v_gene: TRBV7-8; CDR3aa: CASSLIQSSYNEQFF; CDR3nt: TGTGCCAGCAGCTTAATCCAGAGCTCCTACAATGAGCAGTTCTTC
d_gene: TRBD1; abundance: few; j_gene: TRBJ1-2; v_gene: TRBV7-9; CDR3aa: CASSAGQGIYGYTF; CDR3nt: TGTGCCAGCAGCGCCGGACAGGGAATCTATGGCTACACCTTC
d_gene: .; abundance: .; j_gene: TRBJ2-7; v_gene: TRBV15; CDR3aa: CATSRGSGNYEQYF; CDR3nt: TGTGCCACCAGCAGAGGAAGCGGAAACTACGAGCAGTACTTC
d_gene: .; abundance: once; j_gene: TRBJ1-1; v_gene: TRBV28; CDR3aa: CASSLRVRNTEAFF; CDR3nt: TGTGCCAGCAGTTTACGGGTTAGGAACACTGAAGCTTTCTTT
d_gene: .; abundance: .; j_gene: TRBJ1-1; v_gene: TRBV15; CDR3aa: CATTSIGRAGGAFF; CDR3nt: TGTGCCACCACCTCCATTGGAAGGGCCGGTGGTGCTTTCTTT
d_gene: .; abundance: .; j_gene: TRBJ1-2; v_gene: TRBV28; CDR3aa: CASNEASRTNYGYTF; CDR3nt: TGTGCCAGCAATGAAGCAAGCAGAACTAACTATGGCTACACCTTC
d_gene: .; abundance: .; j_gene: TRBJ2-3; v_gene: TRBV7-3; CDR3aa: CASSHQGDTQYF; CDR3nt: TGTGCCAGCAGCCACCAAGGGGATACGCAGTATTTT
d_gene: .; abundance: .; j_gene: TRBJ1-1; v_gene: TRBV27; CDR3aa: CASSRDPFGTEAFF; CDR3nt: TGTGCCAGCAGTCGAGACCCGTTCGGGACTGAAGCTTTCTTT
d_gene: TRBD1; abundance: once; j_gene: TRBJ2-3; v_gene: TRBV18; CDR3aa: CASSPGTGVSDTQYF; CDR3nt: TGTGCCAGCTCACCCGGGACAGGGGTTTCGGATACGCAGTATTTT
d_gene: TRBD1; abundance: .; j_gene: TRBJ1-2; v_gene: TRBV6-1; CDR3aa: CASSGWTGPKFHYGYTF; CDR3nt: TGTGCCAGCAGTGGATGGACAGGACCGAAGTTTCACTATGGCTACACCTTC